These 7 T cell receptor beta chains were all obtained from the same sample, sequenced in a study of T cell changes during pregnancy in multiple sclerosis. The table came from immunoSEQ multiplex PCR; TCRdb's copy has only in-frame clones and leaves some out. The table records approximately 70,000 clones, 91% of them present only once. Specimen: peripheral blood, collected in the third trimester of pregnancy. These receptor sequences come from a female donor in good health, enrolled as a control in a pregnancy study.

The chain recombines TRBV28 with TRBJ2-7; maybe TRBD2 (5 bases). The V end was cut by 2 bases, the J end by 5 bases, with 16 bases between. CDR3 length: 15 residues. The germline CDR1 and CDR2 sequences are MDHEN and SYDVKM. DNA for the CDR3: TGTGCCAGCAGTTTAGTGGGAGCGAGGCCGAACGAGCAGTACTTC. Its protein is CASSLVGARPNEQYF.

This rearrangement joins TRBV19 to TRBJ1-2; maybe TRBD1 (6 bases). The germline V gene encodes CDR1 LNHDA and CDR2 SQIVND (reference sequence). CDR3 length: 15 amino acids. Trimming removed 4 bases at V and 4 bases at J, with 16 bases between. CDR3 in DNA: TGTGCCAGTAGTAACTCGTGGACAGTTGTCTATGGCTACACCTTC. Translation gives CASSNSWTVVYGYTF. Full variable domain (rest looked up from reference TRBV19 and TRBJ1-2): DGGITQSPKYLFRKEGQNVTLSCEQNLNHDAMYWYRQDPGQGLRLIYYSQIVNDFQKGDIAEGYSVSREKKESFPLTVTSAQKNPTAFYLCASSNSWTVVYGYTFGSGTRLTVV.

The chain couples TRBV15 to TRBJ1-1; 8 nucleotides match TRBD1. Germline CDR1 and CDR2: LNHNV and YYDKDF (reference sequence). CDR3 size: 15 residues. V lost 3 bases and J lost 5; bases outside the gene matches: 8. Here the CDR3 reads CATSSRGLGTTEAFF. Here the CDR3 DNA reads TGTGCCACCAGCAGCAGGGGGCTAGGGACGACTGAAGCTTTCTTT.

The J gene is TRBJ2-7, the V gene TRBV18; D remains unclear. In germline, CDR1 is KGHSH, CDR2 LQKENI. V gave up 0 bases and J gave up 3 bases, with 6 bases separating them. The CDR3 runs 13 residues. The DNA for the CDR3 is TGTGCCAGCTCACCACCTCGGTTCTACGAGCAGTACTTC. This codes for CASSPPRFYEQYF.

The V call is TRBV6-1, the J call TRBJ2-2; 7 bases line up with TRBD2. The V gene end was trimmed by 7 bases and the J gene end by 3 bases; junction bases not matched to a gene: 5. This CDR3 region has 14 residues. CDR1 and CDR2 (germline): MNHNS, SASEGT. The CDR3 coding sequence is TGTGCCAGCACGCGGGAGATTGACACCGGGGAGCTGTTTTTT. Its translation: CASTREIDTGELFF.

The chain couples TRBV5-1 to TRBJ1-3; D may be TRBD1 (5 bases). The CDR3 contains 14 residues. Germline CDR1 and CDR2: SGHRS and YFSETQ. V gave up 4 bases and J gave up 0 bases, with 8 bases separating them. The CDR3 bases are TGCGCCAGCAGCGATCAGGGCTCTGGAAACACCATATATTTT. It specifies CASSDQGSGNTIYF.

The sample holds one count of this clone. The V call is TRBV5-6, the J call TRBJ1-2; no reliable D call. There are 13 residues in the CDR3. The V end was cut by 0 bases, the J end by 4 bases, with 7 bases between. Germline CDR1 SGHDT, CDR2 YYEEEE. The CDR3 is CASSLGRLYGYTF. The DNA for the CDR3 is TGTGCCAGCAGCTTGGGGCGGCTCTATGGCTACACCTTC.